A selection of T cell receptor beta chains follows, all from one sample in a study of blood T cell repertoires in COVID-19. Sequencing was performed with immunoSEQ multiplex PCR; in TCRdb, only in-frame clones are kept and a portion is missing. The sample includes around 89,000 clones, 88% of them seen just once. The sample was peripheral blood. The receptor set was obtained from a man in his 60s with acute or convalescent COVID-19. Each CDR3 is given with its conserved first and last residue. The order of the fields is clone size, J gene, V gene, D gene, CDR3 DNA, CDR3 protein. D genes are given only for firm matches. Clone size, where shown, is once, few, many, or a class for clones that have expanded.

size: once; J: TRBJ1-4; V: TRBV5-1; D: -; DNA: TGCGCCAGCAGCCGCTCCGGAGGGACGGCTAATGAAAAACTGTTTTTT; CDR3: CASSRSGGTANEKLFF
size: -; J: TRBJ2-2; V: TRBV5-1; D: -; DNA: TGCGCCAGCAGCTTGGTCCAGAGCCCGGGCACCGGGGAGCTGTTTTTT; CDR3: CASSLVQSPGTGELFF
size: -; J: TRBJ2-5; V: TRBV30; D: TRBD2; DNA: TGTGCCTGGAGTGTCCTAGCGGGGGGAGGGGAGACCCAGTACTTC; CDR3: CAWSVLAGGGETQYF
size: once; J: TRBJ2-7; V: TRBV19; D: -; DNA: TGTGCCAGTAGTAAAAGCGTGGTAGAGAGGAACGAGCAGTACTTC; CDR3: CASSKSVVERNEQYF
size: -; J: TRBJ2-1; V: TRBV28; D: TRBD1; DNA: TGTGCCAGCAGTACCGGGACAGGGGCCTTTAAGTTCTTC; CDR3: CASSTGTGAFKFF
size: -; J: TRBJ1-5; V: TRBV5-5; D: -; DNA: TGTGCCAGCAGCTTGGAGGGACTTCAGCCCCAGCATTTT; CDR3: CASSLEGLQPQHF
size: few; J: TRBJ1-5; V: TRBV2; D: -; DNA: TGTGCCAGCAGTGAAGGGTCAGGGGTTCAGCCCCAGCATTTT; CDR3: CASSEGSGVQPQHF
size: few; J: TRBJ1-3; V: TRBV7-2; D: TRBD1; DNA: TGTGCCAGCAGCCCCGGGACAGGGTACAGAAACACCATATATTTT; CDR3: CASSPGTGYRNTIYF
size: -; J: TRBJ1-2; V: TRBV2; D: TRBD1; DNA: TGTGCCAGCAGTGAGATGACCGGGACAGGGAATGGCTACACCTTC; CDR3: CASSEMTGTGNGYTF
size: -; J: TRBJ1-6; V: TRBV5-1; D: TRBD1; DNA: TGCGCCAGCAGCCTGACCGGGACAGGGGTCGGTAATTCACCCCTCCACTTT; CDR3: CASSLTGTGVGNSPLHF
size: -; J: TRBJ2-1; V: TRBV5-4; D: -; DNA: TGTGCCAGCAGCTTGGTACGCGGGGCTGAAGAGCAGTTCTTC; CDR3: CASSLVRGAEEQFF
size: -; J: TRBJ2-1; V: TRBV10-2; D: TRBD2; DNA: TGCGCCAGCAGTGAGTCGGCTAGCGGGAGTGGAGAGCAGTTCTTC; CDR3: CASSESASGSGEQFF
size: -; J: TRBJ1-1; V: TRBV5-6; D: -; DNA: TGTGCCAACTATGCTGGGGGCAGAAAGAACACTGAAGCTTTCTTT; CDR3: CANYAGGRKNTEAFF
size: -; J: TRBJ2-5; V: TRBV7-3; D: TRBD2; DNA: TGTGCCAGCAGCACGGGACTAGCGGGGCAAGAGACCCAGTACTTC; CDR3: CASSTGLAGQETQYF
size: -; J: TRBJ2-1; V: TRBV7-9; D: TRBD2; DNA: TGTGCCAGCAGCTCCTCGGGACTAGCGGGAAGCTCCTACAATGAGCAGTTCTTC; CDR3: CASSSSGLAGSSYNEQFF
size: -; J: TRBJ2-1; V: TRBV7-7; D: -; DNA: TGTGCCAGCAGCTTAGTACAGGGCGAGCAGTTCTTC; CDR3: CASSLVQGEQFF
size: few; J: TRBJ2-7; V: TRBV10-2; D: TRBD1; DNA: TGCGCCACCGGACAGGGCTACGAGCAGTACTTC; CDR3: CATGQGYEQYF
size: few; J: TRBJ1-6; V: TRBV6-5; D: -; DNA: TGTGCCAGCAGTCCTGGGACTTCCCTCCACTTT; CDR3: CASSPGTSLHF
size: -; J: TRBJ2-7; V: TRBV5-1; D: -; DNA: TGCGCCAGCAGCTTGCGACAGGACACCTACGAGCAGTACTTC; CDR3: CASSLRQDTYEQYF
size: -; J: TRBJ2-7; V: TRBV3-1/TRBV3-2; D: TRBD1; DNA: TGTGCCAGCAGCCAAGGACAGGGGCTCAACTACGAGCAGTACTTC; CDR3: CASSQGQGLNYEQYF
size: -; J: TRBJ2-7; V: TRBV19; D: -; DNA: TGTGCCAGTAGTAGGGACATGGCCTACGAGCAGTACTTC; CDR3: CASSRDMAYEQYF
size: -; J: TRBJ2-7; V: TRBV5-1; D: -; DNA: TGCGCCAGCAGCCACCGGGAACGACCCTCCTACGAGCAGTACTTC; CDR3: CASSHRERPSYEQYF
size: -; J: TRBJ1-1; V: TRBV5-6; D: TRBD1; DNA: TGTGCCAGCAGCGAAGGGACAGGGGCCCTTTACACTGAAGCTTTCTTT; CDR3: CASSEGTGALYTEAFF
size: -; J: TRBJ1-4; V: TRBV13; D: TRBD1; DNA: TGTGCCAGCAGCTTGGGGGACAGGGGTGAAAAACTGTTTTTT; CDR3: CASSLGDRGEKLFF
size: -; J: TRBJ2-2; V: TRBV30; D: TRBD1; DNA: TGTGCCTGGAAGGGACAGGGGGGTGCCGGGGAGCTGTTTTTT; CDR3: CAWKGQGGAGELFF
size: -; J: TRBJ2-7; V: TRBV4-1; D: TRBD1; DNA: TGCGCCAGCAGCCAAGATTGGGACAGCCTGGTCTCCTACGAGCAGTACTTC; CDR3: CASSQDWDSLVSYEQYF
size: few; J: TRBJ1-5; V: TRBV24-1; D: -; DNA: TGTGCCACCAGTGATTCGGGTCAGCCCCAGCATTTT; CDR3: CATSDSGQPQHF
size: -; J: TRBJ2-1; V: TRBV5-5; D: -; DNA: TGTGCCAGCAGCTTGGAACCAGACAGGTCGCAGTTCTTC; CDR3: CASSLEPDRSQFF